This passage covers 11 T cell receptor beta chains from one sample sequenced in a study of OX40 agonist ivuxolimab in advanced cancers. The assay was immunoSEQ multiplex PCR, and TCRdb's table has in-frame clones only and misses some. The table includes about 50,000 clones, 60% to 80% detected once. Sequencing used CD4+ or CD8+ T cells sorted from blood, obtained in a trial of the OX40 agonist ivuxolimab. These receptors were obtained from an adult with an advanced solid tumor such as melanoma, head and neck, liver or kidney cancer.

The rearrangement joins TRBV7-9 to TRBJ1-2; D is undetermined. CDR3 length equals 13 residues. V lost 1 base and J 10 bases, leaving 13 bases between the germline ends. The germline CDR1 and CDR2 sequences are SEHNR and FQNEAQ (reference sequence). CDR3 protein: CASSLVGSRDYTF. In DNA, the CDR3 is TGTGCCAGCAGCTTAGTGGGTTCGAGGGACTACACCTTC.

This sequence joins TRBV7-2 and TRBJ1-6; 7 nucleotides agree with TRBD1. This CDR3 is built from 16 residues. CDR1 SGHTA and CDR2 FQGNSA come from the germline V gene. The junction had 8 bases not matched to a gene; V was cut back by 3 bases and J by 6 bases. CDR3 residues: CASSLNRPGGNSPLHF. The DNA of the CDR3 is TGTGCCAGCAGCTTGAACCGACCAGGGGGTAATTCACCCCTCCACTTT.

V and J are TRBV5-4 and TRBJ2-1; 7 nucleotides line up with TRBD2. Germline loops: CDR1 SGHNT, CDR2 YYREEE (reference sequence). The CDR3 is 14 amino acids. J lost 6 bases, V lost 4 bases, and 7 bases had no gene match. The CDR3 is CASSVGGSRNEQFF. The DNA for the CDR3 is TGTGCCAGCAGCGTCGGGGGGTCTCGCAATGAGCAGTTCTTC. The variable domain in full, completed from reference TRBV5-4 and TRBJ2-1, reads ETGVTQSPTHLIKTRGQQVTLRCSSQSGHNTVSWYQQALGQGPQFIFQYYREEENGRGNFPPRFSGLQFPNYSSELNVNALELDDSALYLCASSVGGSRNEQFFGPGTRLTVL.

This clone was found a few times. The V gene is TRBV4-1, the J gene TRBJ1-4, with 8 bases that match TRBD1. This CDR3 has 14 residues. J lost 15 bases, V lost 1 base, and 10 bases had no gene match. The germline gives CDR1 MGHRA, CDR2 YSYEKL. CDR3 sequence: CASSQGVAGGLVFF. CDR3 in DNA: TGCGCCAGCAGCCAAGGGGTGGCAGGGGGCTTAGTGTTTTTT.

This chain connects TRBV5-1 to TRBJ2-3; 11 bases are shared with TRBD2. The ends lost 6 bases at V and 1 base at J; junction bases unmatched: 4. CDR3 length: 15 amino acids. CDR1 is SGHRS and CDR2 is YFSETQ in the germline V gene. The CDR3 coding sequence is TGCGCCAGCACCCCGGGACTAGCGGGCACAGATACGCAGTATTTT. Translating gives CASTPGLAGTDTQYF.

The rearrangement joins TRBV27 to TRBJ2-2; 8 bases are a match to TRBD1. The germline CDR1 and CDR2 sequences are MNHEY and SMNVEV (reference sequence). This CDR3 region has 15 residues. V trimming: 5 bases; J trimming: 6 bases; junction bases outside the gene matches: 8. Here the CDR3 reads CASSPRTGWAGELFF. In nucleotides, the CDR3 is TGTGCCAGCAGTCCGCGGACAGGGTGGGCCGGGGAGCTGTTTTTT.

The chain uses TRBV5-1 and TRBJ1-6; 11 nucleotides agree with TRBD1. CDR1 is SGHRS and CDR2 is YFSETQ in the germline V gene. There are 16 residues in the CDR3. V trimming: 2 bases; J trimming: 8 bases; junction bases outside the gene matches: 6. This CDR3 reads CASSFGQGAMDSPLHF. CDR3 nucleotide sequence: TGCGCCAGCAGCTTCGGACAGGGGGCGATGGATTCACCCCTCCACTTT. The variable domain in full, completed from reference TRBV5-1 and TRBJ1-6, reads KAGVTQTPRYLIKTRGQQVTLSCSPISGHRSVSWYQQTPGQGLQFLFEYFSETQRNKGNFPGRFSGRQFSNSRSEMNVSTLELGDSALYLCASSFGQGAMDSPLHFGNGTRLTVT.

The chain is built from TRBV28 and TRBJ1-4, with 9 bases that match TRBD1. V dropped 5 bases and J dropped 7; count of bases not matched to a gene: 11. Germline V gene lookup returns CDR1 MDHEN and CDR2 SYDVKM. The CDR3 contains 16 residues. Written as DNA, the CDR3 is TGTGCCAGCAGTCCACTCCAACAGGGGGCAAGTGAAAAACTGTTTTTT. Residues: CASSPLQQGASEKLFF.

J is TRBJ1-2 and V is TRBV7-8; TRBD1 aligns across 9 bases. Germline V CDR1 and CDR2: SGHVS, FQNEAQ. CDR3 size: 15 residues. V was clipped by 2 bases and J by 3 bases; unmatched bases: 4. In DNA, the CDR3 is TGTGCCAGCAGCTTAAACAGGGGGCTTGACTATGGCTACACCTTC. It codes for CASSLNRGLDYGYTF.

In this sample, this clone turned up once. The chain is built from TRBV7-4 and TRBJ2-2; 10 bases line up with TRBD2. After removal of 4 bases from V and 1 base from J, the junction contained 3 bases not matched to a gene. Looked up from germline, CDR1 is SGHVT and CDR2 is SQSDAQ. The length of the CDR3 is 16 residues. Here the CDR3 DNA reads TGTGCCAGCAGCTCCCGGACTAGCGGGAACACCGGGGAGCTGTTTTTT. Its translation is CASSSRTSGNTGELFF. Combining the CDR3 with reference TRBV7-4 and TRBJ2-2 gives the whole variable domain GAGVSQSPRYKVAKRGRDVALRCDSISGHVTLYWYRQTLGQGSEVLTYSQSDAQRDKSGRPSGRFSAERPERSVSTLKIQRTEQGDSAVYLCASSSRTSGNTGELFFGEGSRLTVL.

Turning to this clone: Germline and junction disagree at one end, which may indicate a read error. The chain is built from TRBV2 and TRBJ1-2, with D maybe TRBD1 (6 bases). Germline V gene lookup returns CDR1 SNHLY and CDR2 FYNNEI. The length of the CDR3 is 15 residues. In DNA, the CDR3 is TGTGCCAGCAGTCCTTCCCTAGACGACAGGCGCCTCACCGACTTC. Its translation: CASSPSLDDRRLTDF.